The rows below give T cell receptor beta chains drawn from one sample of a study of shared clonotypes between healthy human individuals. The table came from immunoSEQ multiplex PCR; TCRdb's copy has only in-frame clones and leaves some out. The table has hundreds of thousands of clones, 92% seen once. Sequenced material: naive CD8+ T cells sorted from blood. The receptor set was obtained from a man in his thirties or forties in good health. The CDR3 runs from the conserved cysteine through the conserved F or W. D genes are given only for firm matches. The size of a clone is reported for some rows only, either as once, few or many, or as a class for expanded clones.

clone_size	d_call	v_call	j_call	cdr3_aa	cdr3_nt
-	-	TRBV9	TRBJ2-1	CASSVGLVLDDEQFF	TGTGCCAGCAGCGTAGGACTAGTTCTCGACGATGAGCAGTTCTTC
-	-	TRBV7-2	TRBJ1-2	CASSLAMDYGYTF	TGTGCCAGCAGCTTAGCTATGGACTATGGCTACACCTTC
-	TRBD2	TRBV5-6	TRBJ2-7	CASSLAGTSGYEQYF	TGTGCCAGCAGCTTGGCCGGGACTAGCGGCTACGAGCAGTACTTC
-	TRBD1	TRBV10-3	TRBJ2-7	CAISGQGSSYEQYF	TGTGCCATCAGTGGACAGGGTAGCTCCTACGAGCAGTACTTC
-	-	TRBV7-9	TRBJ2-7	CASSWGTSLYF	TGTGCCAGCAGCTGGGGGACATCTTTGTACTTC
-	-	TRBV4-1	TRBJ1-2	CATASDTFPYGYTF	TGCGCCACCGCAAGTGACACCTTCCCTTATGGCTACACCTTC
-	TRBD1	TRBV5-5	TRBJ2-5	CASRTSLDRGRETQYF	TGTGCCAGCAGGACGAGCCTAGACAGGGGACGAGAGACCCAGTACTTC
-	-	TRBV15	TRBJ2-2	CATSRDGGWTGELFF	TGTGCCACCAGCAGAGACGGAGGCTGGACCGGGGAGCTGTTTTTT
-	-	TRBV7-9	TRBJ2-7	CASSDRDGLEISYEQYF	TGTGCCAGCAGCGATCGGGACGGCCTCGAAATTTCCTACGAGCAGTACTTC
-	TRBD2	TRBV2	TRBJ2-3	CAGGRGPTDTQYF	TGTGCCGGGGGGAGGGGTCCCACAGATACGCAGTATTTT
-	-	TRBV7-9	TRBJ1-2	CASSLPTGSTADYGYTF	TGTGCCAGCAGCCTCCCGACAGGATCGACGGCGGACTATGGCTACACCTTC
once	-	TRBV27	TRBJ1-3	CASSPLGVQTGNTIYF	TGTGCCAGCAGTCCCCTAGGGGTTCAGACTGGAAACACCATATATTTT
-	-	TRBV7-3	TRBJ2-7	CASSLTAGNEQYF	TGTGCCAGCAGCTTAACGGCCGGGAACGAGCAGTACTTC
-	-	TRBV19	TRBJ1-2	CASSMGSDYYGYTF	TGTGCCAGTAGTATGGGATCAGACTACTATGGCTACACCTTC
-	TRBD1	TRBV19	TRBJ1-5	CASSSRDRGLRQPQHF	TGTGCCAGTAGTTCCCGGGACAGGGGCCTGCGGCAGCCCCAGCATTTT
-	-	TRBV6-5	TRBJ2-7	CASSYGGGVLSYEQYF	TGTGCCAGCAGTTACGGGGGCGGGGTCCTCTCCTACGAGCAGTACTTC
-	-	TRBV7-2	TRBJ1-5	CASSLAGYSNQPQHF	TGTGCCAGCAGCTTAGCGGGGTATAGCAATCAGCCCCAGCATTTT
-	-	TRBV10-1	TRBJ2-7	CASSETGDPYEQYF	TGCGCCAGCAGTGAGACAGGCGACCCCTACGAGCAGTACTTC
-	-	TRBV4-1	TRBJ1-1	CASSQGAYLNTEAFF	TGCGCCAGCAGCCAAGGAGCCTACCTGAACACTGAAGCTTTCTTT
-	TRBD1	TRBV7-6	TRBJ2-7	CASSYGRDRGSYEQYF	TGTGCCAGCAGCTATGGCCGGGACAGGGGCTCCTACGAGCAGTACTTC
-	TRBD1	TRBV29-1	TRBJ1-2	CSVIPGQAFNYGYTF	TGCAGCGTTATCCCGGGACAGGCCTTTAACTATGGCTACACCTTC
-	TRBD1	TRBV9	TRBJ1-5	CASSVEGQPYSNQPQHF	TGTGCCAGCAGCGTAGAGGGACAGCCTTATAGCAATCAGCCCCAGCATTTT
-	-	TRBV9	TRBJ1-3	CASSSSAGLRNTIYF	TGTGCCAGCAGTAGTAGTGCGGGGCTTAGAAACACCATATATTTT
-	TRBD2	TRBV7-2	TRBJ2-2	CASSPRTSWGELFF	TGTGCCAGCAGCCCCCGGACTAGCTGGGGGGAGCTGTTTTTT
-	-	TRBV7-8	TRBJ2-5	CASSSTPGGPETQYF	TGTGCCAGCAGCTCAACACCCGGGGGGCCAGAGACCCAGTACTTC
few	-	TRBV27	TRBJ2-7	CASSSQSYEQYF	TGTGCCAGCAGTTCCCAATCCTACGAGCAGTACTTC